This T cell receptor (beta chain) originates from a study of Tregs in tolerant kidney transplant recipients. Produced via immunoSEQ multiplex PCR; TCRdb's table is partial and in-frame only. The repertoire has roughly 70,000 clones, 80% to 85% of them found once; the top ten carry about 4.6%. This CDR3 is built from 15 residues. CDR1 is MNHNY, CDR2 SVGAGI, per germline (reference sequence). V was shortened by 4 bases and J by 5 bases, with 16 bases between the two germline ends. Unstimulated regulatory T cells (CD4+CD25+CD127-), CD4+CD25- non-regulatory cells, CD4 and CD8 cells were FACS-sorted from thawed PBMCs. This clone has just a few counts. The antigen remains undetermined. Study-wide results and limits: The most relevant donor-specific Treg TCRbeta repertoire apparently came from expansion with activated donor B cells. Biological reproducibility was not directly addressed, but technical replication error appeared minimal.

The rearrangement joins TRBV6-6 to TRBJ2-3; D unclear. The sequencing sample was made of CD4+ T cells from blood. This receptor was identified in a human donor in good health. For the CDR3, the DNA is TGTGCCAGCAGTTCCCAGGCTGGCGAGGTAGATACGCAGTATTTT. It specifies CASSSQAGEVDTQYF.